This T cell receptor beta chain derives from a study of response to subunit inactivated influenza vaccine. From germline, CDR1 is SGHNT and CDR2 YYREEE (reference sequence). The CDR3 loop spans 16 amino acids. The ends lost 3 bases at V and 4 bases at J; junction bases unmatched: 9. Overall study findings and caveats: A suggestion made by the authors is that each seasonal influenza vaccination recruits few new T cells.

From the RT-PCR reads, TCRdb called clonotypes with MiXCR, one entry per CDR3 protein. The table shows approximately 530,000 distinct CDR3 sequences, with 7.6% occurring only once. This clonotype has more than one count but fewer than ten. Its antigen remains unidentified. This clonotype was obtained from a man aged 50 to 69 who received an inactivated influenza vaccine. The sample here was PBMCs from blood, taken roughly 24 months after vaccination. The chain recombines TRBV5-4 with TRBJ2-5, with 10 positions matching TRBD2. The chain's CDR3 is CASSSRLAGAGETQYF. CDR3 nucleotide sequence: TGTGCCAGCAGCTCAAGGCTAGCGGGAGCGGGAGAGACCCAGTACTTC.